This T cell receptor (beta chain) was documented in a study of cytomegalovirus exposure and HLA in healthy donors. Overall study findings and caveats: The CMV antigen specificity of a few CMV-associated chains was confirmed through in vitro analysis. It was 164 TCR beta chains that were listed as cytomegalovirus-associated.

Repertoires were generated with immunoSEQ multiplex PCR, while TCRdb's copy carries only in-frame clones and drops some. The sample gives 150,000 to 200,000 clones, roughly nine tenths of which show up once; 2.7% is in the top ten. The CDR3 sequence is 13 residues long. Germline V CDR1 and CDR2: SGHDT, YYEEEE. V was pared by 2 bases and J by 2 bases, with 7 bases between. Notes on this clone: As yet, its antigen is unknown.

Material: PBMCs. The TCR originated in a man aged 18 to 29 in good health and CMV-seropositive. The chain has TRBV5-6 and TRBJ1-1; D remains ambiguous. The CDR3 DNA sequence: TGTGCCAGCAGCTTCCGGGGAAACACTGAAGCTTTCTTT. The encoded protein is CASSFRGNTEAFF.